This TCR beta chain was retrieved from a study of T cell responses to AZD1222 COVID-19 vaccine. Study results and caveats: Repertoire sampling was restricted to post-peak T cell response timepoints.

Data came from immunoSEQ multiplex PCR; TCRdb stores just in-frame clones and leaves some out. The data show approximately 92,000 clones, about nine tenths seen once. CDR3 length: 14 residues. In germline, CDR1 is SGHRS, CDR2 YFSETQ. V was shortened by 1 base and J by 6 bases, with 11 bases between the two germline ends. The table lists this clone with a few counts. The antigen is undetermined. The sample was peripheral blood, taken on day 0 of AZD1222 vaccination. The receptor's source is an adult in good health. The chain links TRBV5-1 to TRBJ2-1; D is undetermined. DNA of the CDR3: TGCGCCAGCAGCTTGAGTGGGTTAAGCAATGAGCAGTTCTTC. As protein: CASSLSGLSNEQFF.